This TCR beta chain comes out of a study of T cells in Graves' hyperthyroidism and ophthalmopathy (dated by TCRdb to about 2019). General notes on the study: Peripheral blood was collected at initial diagnosis, before any treatment. Prospective prediction of ophthalmopathy was tested in an independent validation cohort of 18 to 20 hyperthyroidism patients and 17 patients who later progressed to ophthalmopathy. TCR Vbeta CDR3 sequencing of approximately 140 peripheral blood samples (under 45 ophthalmopathy, over 70 hyperthyroidism and approximately 17 progressor patients) is reported in the paper. In about 6 Graves' hyperthyroidism patients, the study also compared T-cell repertoires from thyroid tissue with T-cell repertoires from blood. Following sampling, methimazole starting at 30 mg daily was given to hyperthyroidism patients, and high-dose intravenous methylprednisolone was given to ophthalmopathy patients. The roughly 94 discovery patients were randomly split 7:3 into training and test sets. A discovery cohort of about a hundred patients, roughly 45 with Graves' ophthalmopathy and over 55 with stable Graves' hyperthyroidism, was used to find distinguishing TCR V-J signatures. The research as a whole found: Most expanded thyroid clonotypes (frequency above 0.001) were also found in blood, which suggests that blood repertoires may mirror thyroid immune responses. Ophthalmopathy was separated from stable hyperthyroidism by a 13 V-J signature model, with around 90% sensitivity and around 81% specificity obtained in cross-validation and 80%/75% obtained in testing. Sample size was not statistically predetermined, and blinding of investigators to group allocation was not performed. In validation, the model predicted progression to ophthalmopathy a median of about 6 months before onset, with roughly 70% sensitivity and 72.22% specificity.

The TCR beta CDR3 regions were amplified from the RNA transcripts. The first round of RT-PCR for the TCR CDR3 was performed with the HTBI primer set and the Qiagen OneStep RT-PCR kit. A second multiplex PCR round built the libraries, followed by size selection and purification. Libraries were sequenced paired-end with 100 bp reads on an Illumina HiSeq2000. The original pipeline was this. Raw data were processed with SOAPnuke, discarding reads with adapters, uncalled bases, mean Phred below 15, or no exact constant-primer or identifier match. High-quality paired reads were merged using COPE v1.2.5, and each unique nucleotide sequence was defined as a clonotype. Clonotypes were aligned to IMGT TRBV, TRBD and TRBJ reference segments using MiTCR v1.1. The analysis included only V-J combinations with a frequency above 0.0001, which together covered more than 99% of the repertoires. A TCS score was defined as the ratio between F50 (clonal expansion) and ExV (chaos), using BLOSUM62-based TCRdist between CDR3 peptides within each V-J. Welch's t-statistics and random forest reduced fewer than 600 V-J features to 10 to 15, which were used in a naive Bayes classifier (R e1071). TCRdb reprocessing: public reads trimmed at Q25 with fastp, clones called with MiXCR, in-frame beta chains kept. All rows with the same CDR3 protein become a single entry with the most common DNA and genes. These V and J calls are TCRdb output, not the study's own analysis. A total of about 590,000 distinct CDR3 sequences appear in this sample, about a sixth of them only once. About 7% of the sample rests with the top ten.

In its sample, this clonotype was seen many times. There is no known antigen for this receptor. No base quality information exists; no much larger clone differs at one position. A patient counted as having stable Graves' hyperthyroidism if no progression to ophthalmopathy occurred over 18 months of follow-up. Hyperthyroidism patients were newly diagnosed, had a disease duration of under 2 months, and were aged 18 to 65 years. Exclusion was applied to patients with uncontrolled infections, other autoimmune diseases, pregnancy or lactation. Clinical symptoms, serum thyroxine and TRAb, thyroid ultrasound, and orbital computed tomography formed the basis for the diagnoses. PBMCs were separated from roughly 9.6 ml of fresh peripheral blood using Ficoll-Paque density gradient centrifugation. Trizol reagent was used to extract total RNA, and RNA quality was then checked on an Agilent 2100 Bioanalyzer. Inclusive of the bounding cysteine and phenylalanine, the CDR3 is 14 residues long. Of all the DNA, just the CDR3 is kept, 42 bases in frame from base 1. V gives up 0 bases and J gives up 2 bases, and the segment between their germline ends measures 8 bases. CDR1 and CDR2, per the germline V gene, are WSHSY and SAAADI.

The sequenced sample consisted of blood. Rearrangement joined TRBV10-2 to TRBJ2-7, with TRBD2 perhaps the D gene, on 5 matching bases. The source is a woman aged 25 to 45 with Graves' hyperthyroidism. In nucleotides, the sequence is TGCGCCAGCAGTGAGTCGTTAGCGACCTACGAGCAGTACTTC. This yields the protein CASSESLATYEQYF.